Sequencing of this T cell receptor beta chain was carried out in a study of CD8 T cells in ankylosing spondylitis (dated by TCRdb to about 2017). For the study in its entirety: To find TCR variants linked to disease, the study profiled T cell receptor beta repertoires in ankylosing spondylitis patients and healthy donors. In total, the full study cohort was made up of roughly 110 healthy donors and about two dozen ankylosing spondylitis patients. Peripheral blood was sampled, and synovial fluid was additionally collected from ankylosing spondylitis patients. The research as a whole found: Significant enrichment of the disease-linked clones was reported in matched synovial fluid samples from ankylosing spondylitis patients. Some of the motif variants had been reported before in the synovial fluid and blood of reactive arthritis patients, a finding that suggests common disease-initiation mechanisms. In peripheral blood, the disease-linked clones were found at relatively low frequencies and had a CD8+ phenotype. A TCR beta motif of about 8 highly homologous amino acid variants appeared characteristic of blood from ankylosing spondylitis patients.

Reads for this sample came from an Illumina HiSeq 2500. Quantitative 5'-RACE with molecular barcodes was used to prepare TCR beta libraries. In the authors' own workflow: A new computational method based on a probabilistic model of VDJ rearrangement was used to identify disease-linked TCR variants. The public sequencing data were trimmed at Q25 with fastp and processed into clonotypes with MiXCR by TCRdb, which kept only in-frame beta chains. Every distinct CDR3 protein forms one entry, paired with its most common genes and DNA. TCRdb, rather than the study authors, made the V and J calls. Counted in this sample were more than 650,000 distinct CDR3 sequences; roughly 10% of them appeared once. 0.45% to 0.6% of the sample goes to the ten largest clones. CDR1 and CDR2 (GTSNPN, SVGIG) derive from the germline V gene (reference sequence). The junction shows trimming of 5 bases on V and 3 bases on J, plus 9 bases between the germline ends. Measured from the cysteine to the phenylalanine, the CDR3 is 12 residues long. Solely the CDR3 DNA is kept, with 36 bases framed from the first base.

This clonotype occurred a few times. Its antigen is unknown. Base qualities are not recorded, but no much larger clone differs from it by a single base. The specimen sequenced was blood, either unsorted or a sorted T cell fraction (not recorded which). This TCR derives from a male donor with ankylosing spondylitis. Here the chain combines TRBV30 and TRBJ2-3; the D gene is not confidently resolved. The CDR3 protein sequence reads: CAWGPVTDTQYF. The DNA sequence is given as TGTGCCTGGGGGCCGGTTACAGATACGCAGTATTTT.